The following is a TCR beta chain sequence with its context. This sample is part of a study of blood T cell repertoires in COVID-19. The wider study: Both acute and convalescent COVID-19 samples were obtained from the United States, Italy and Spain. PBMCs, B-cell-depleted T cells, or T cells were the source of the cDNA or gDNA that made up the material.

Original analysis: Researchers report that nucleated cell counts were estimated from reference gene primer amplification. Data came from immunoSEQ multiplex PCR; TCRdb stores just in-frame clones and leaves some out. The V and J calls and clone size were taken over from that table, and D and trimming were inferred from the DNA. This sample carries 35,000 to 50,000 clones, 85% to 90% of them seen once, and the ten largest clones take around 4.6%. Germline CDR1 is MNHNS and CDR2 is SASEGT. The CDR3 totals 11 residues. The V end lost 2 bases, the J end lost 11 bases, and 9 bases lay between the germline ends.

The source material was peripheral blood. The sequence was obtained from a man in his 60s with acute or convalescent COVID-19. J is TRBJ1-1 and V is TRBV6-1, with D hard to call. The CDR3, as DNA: TGTGCCAGCAGTGAAAGGTGGGCGGCTTTCTTT. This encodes CASSERWAAFF.